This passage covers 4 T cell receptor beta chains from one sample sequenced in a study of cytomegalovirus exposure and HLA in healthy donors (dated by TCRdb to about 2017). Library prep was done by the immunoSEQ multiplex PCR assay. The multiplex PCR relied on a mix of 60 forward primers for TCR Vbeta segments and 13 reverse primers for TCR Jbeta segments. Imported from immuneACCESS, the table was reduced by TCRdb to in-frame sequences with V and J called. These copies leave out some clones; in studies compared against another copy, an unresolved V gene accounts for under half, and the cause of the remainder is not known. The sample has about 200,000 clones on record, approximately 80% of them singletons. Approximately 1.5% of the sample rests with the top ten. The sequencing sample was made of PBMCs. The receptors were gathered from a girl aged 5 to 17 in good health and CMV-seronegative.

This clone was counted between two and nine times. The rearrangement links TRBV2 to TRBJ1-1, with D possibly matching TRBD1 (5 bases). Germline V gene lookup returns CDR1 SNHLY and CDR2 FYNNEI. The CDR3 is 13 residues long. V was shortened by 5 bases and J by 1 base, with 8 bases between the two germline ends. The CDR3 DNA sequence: TGTGCCAGCAGTCAGCAGGGGAACACTGAAGCTTTCTTT. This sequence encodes CASSQQGNTEAFF.

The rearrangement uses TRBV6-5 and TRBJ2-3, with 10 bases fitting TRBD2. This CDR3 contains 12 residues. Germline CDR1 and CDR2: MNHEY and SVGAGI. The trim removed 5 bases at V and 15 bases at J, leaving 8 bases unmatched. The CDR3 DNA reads TGTGCCAGCAGTACAACTAGCGGGACGTCATATTTT. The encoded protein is CASSTTSGTSYF.

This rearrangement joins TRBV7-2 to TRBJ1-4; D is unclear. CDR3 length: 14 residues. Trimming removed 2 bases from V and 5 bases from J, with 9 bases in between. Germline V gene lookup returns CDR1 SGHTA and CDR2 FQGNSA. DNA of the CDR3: TGTGCCAGCAGCTTAACTTTCAGGAATGAAAAACTGTTTTTT. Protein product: CASSLTFRNEKLFF.

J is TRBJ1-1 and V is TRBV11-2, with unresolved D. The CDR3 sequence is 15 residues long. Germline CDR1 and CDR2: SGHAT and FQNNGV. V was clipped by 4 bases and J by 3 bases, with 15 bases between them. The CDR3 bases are TGTGCCAGCAGCTCCTCGGGAGGAGGGCACACTGAAGCTTTCTTT. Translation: CASSSSGGGHTEAFF.